Detailed here is one T cell receptor (beta chain). Its antigen is not identified. The CDR3 covers 16 residues. V shed 4 bases, J shed 6 bases, and the junction held 15 bases outside the gene matches. Germline values: CDR1 SGHKS, CDR2 YYEKEE (reference sequence). The sample originates from a study of TIL therapy for anti-PD-1-resistant metastatic lung cancer. As for time point: pre-treatment sample, taken before nivolumab and TIL therapy. Tumor tissue came from excised metastases, mostly pleural nodules or supraclavicular lymph nodes. Adults with stage 4 NSCLC were enrolled in a phase I trial. Study-level findings and limits: Many TIL product clones were absent from baseline tumor, suggesting clonal contraction.

The immunoSEQ assay was v3. TCRdb's table, derived via immunoSEQ multiplex PCR, lists solely in-frame clones and lacks some. In the table there are more than 9,500 clones, 58% of which are singletons. The material was tumor tissue, obtained at baseline. This sequence originates from a person aged 25-85 years with non-small cell lung cancer. V is TRBV5-5 and J is TRBJ1-2, with 7 bases identical to TRBD1. The CDR3 DNA sequence: TGTGCCAGCAGCCCCCCGCAGGGAGGGGGCGCTAATGGCTACACCTTC. This encodes CASSPPQGGGANGYTF.